This T cell receptor beta chain emerged from a study of cytomegalovirus exposure and HLA in healthy donors. V gave up 4 bases and J gave up 4 bases, with 11 bases separating them. The CDR3 extends over 13 amino acids. CDR1 is SGHRS and CDR2 is YFSETQ in the germline V gene. The PCR made use of 60 Vbeta and 13 Jbeta primers. Profiled with immunoSEQ multiplex PCR; TCRdb holds only in-frame clones, not every one. Of fewer than 250,000 clones detected, roughly 75% appear once; the ten largest clones hold more than 4%. The chain links TRBV5-1 to TRBJ2-5; a possible D gene is TRBD2 (7 bases). Material for sequencing was PBMCs. This sequence originates from a man younger than 45 in good health and CMV-seropositive. CDR3 sequence reads: CASSLRGGETQYF. CDR3 DNA: TGCGCCAGCAGCCTTAGGGGGGGAGAGACCCAGTACTTC. Complete variable domain (other parts from reference TRBV5-1 and TRBJ2-5): KAGVTQTPRYLIKTRGQQVTLSCSPISGHRSVSWYQQTPGQGLQFLFEYFSETQRNKGNFPGRFSGRQFSNSRSEMNVSTLELGDSALYLCASSLRGGETQYFGPGTRLLVL.